Sequencing of this T cell receptor (beta chain) was carried out in a study of metastatic and nonmetastatic thyroid tumors. Per the germline V gene, CDR1 is SEHNR and CDR2 is FQNEAQ (reference sequence). V dropped 0 bases and J dropped 6 bases, with 8 bases sitting between them. This CDR3 spans 14 amino acids. TCRdb re-processed the PCR reads through MiXCR. This table has around 61,000 clones, just under 30% appearing once. Prior to thyroid surgery, none of the patients had received any treatment. The rearrangement links TRBV7-9 to TRBJ2-2; D is unclear. The sample was blood. This receptor was taken from a female donor with papillary thyroid cancer or a benign thyroid nodule (not recorded which). Some clones in this sample may be carry-over from other donors' samples. Here the CDR3 reads CASSLAVAAGELFF. The CDR3, as DNA: TGTGCCAGCAGCTTAGCTGTCGCGGCCGGGGAGCTGTTTTTT.